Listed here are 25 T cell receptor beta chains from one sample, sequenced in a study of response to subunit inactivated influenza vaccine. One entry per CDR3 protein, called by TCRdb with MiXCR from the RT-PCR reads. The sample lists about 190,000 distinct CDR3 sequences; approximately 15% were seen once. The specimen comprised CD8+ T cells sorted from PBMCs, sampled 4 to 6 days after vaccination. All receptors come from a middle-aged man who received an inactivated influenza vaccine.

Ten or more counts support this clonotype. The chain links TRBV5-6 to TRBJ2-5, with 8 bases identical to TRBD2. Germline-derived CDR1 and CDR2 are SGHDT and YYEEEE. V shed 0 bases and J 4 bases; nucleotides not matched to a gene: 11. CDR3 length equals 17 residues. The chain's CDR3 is CASSLALSGREGETQYF. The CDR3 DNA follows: TGTGCCAGCAGCTTGGCCCTTTCCGGGAGGGAGGGAGAGACCCAGTACTTC.

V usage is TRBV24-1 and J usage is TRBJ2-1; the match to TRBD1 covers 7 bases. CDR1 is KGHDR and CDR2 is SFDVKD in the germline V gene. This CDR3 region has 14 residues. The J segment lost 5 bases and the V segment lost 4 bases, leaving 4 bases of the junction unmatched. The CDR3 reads CATSEQGYHNEQFF. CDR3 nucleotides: TGTGCCACCAGTGAACAGGGGTACCACAATGAGCAGTTCTTC.

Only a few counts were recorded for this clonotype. The CDR3 spells CASSLAPLLAGAYEQYF. CDR3 bases: TGTGCCAGCAGCTTAGCCCCCCTGCTAGCGGGAGCTTACGAGCAGTACTTC. The chain combines TRBV11-2 with TRBJ2-7, with 10 bases fitting TRBD2. The CDR3 length is 17 residues. V shed 1 base, J shed 4 bases, and the junction held 10 bases outside the gene matches. Germline V CDR1 and CDR2: SGHAT, FQNNGV.

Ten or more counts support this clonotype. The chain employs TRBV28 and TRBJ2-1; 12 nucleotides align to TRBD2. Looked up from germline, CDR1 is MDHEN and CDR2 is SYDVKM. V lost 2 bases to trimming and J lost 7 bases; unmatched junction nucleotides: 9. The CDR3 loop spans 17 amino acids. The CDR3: CASSLGLAGILGNEQFF. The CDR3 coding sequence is TGTGCCAGCAGTTTAGGACTAGCGGGGATCCTAGGGAATGAGCAGTTCTTC.

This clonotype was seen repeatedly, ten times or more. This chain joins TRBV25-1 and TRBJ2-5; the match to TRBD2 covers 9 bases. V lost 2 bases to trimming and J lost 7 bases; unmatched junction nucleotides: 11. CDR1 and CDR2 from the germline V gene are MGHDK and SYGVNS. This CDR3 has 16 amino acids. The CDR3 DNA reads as TGTGCCAGCAGTGAAAGTTTGATAGCGGGAGAGCGGACCCAGTACTTC. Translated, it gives CASSESLIAGERTQYF.

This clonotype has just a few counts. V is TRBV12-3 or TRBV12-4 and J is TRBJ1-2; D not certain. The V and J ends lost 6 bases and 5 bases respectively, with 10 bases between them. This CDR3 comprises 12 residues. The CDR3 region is CASRYEPYGYTF. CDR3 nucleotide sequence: TGTGCCAGCAGATATGAGCCTTATGGCTACACCTTC.

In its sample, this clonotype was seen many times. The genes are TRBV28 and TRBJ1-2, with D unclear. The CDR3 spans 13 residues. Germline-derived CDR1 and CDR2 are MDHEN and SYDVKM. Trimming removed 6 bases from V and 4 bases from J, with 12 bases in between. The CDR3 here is CASSLRPSYGYTF. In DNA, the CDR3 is TGTGCCAGCAGCCTTAGGCCGTCCTATGGCTACACCTTC.

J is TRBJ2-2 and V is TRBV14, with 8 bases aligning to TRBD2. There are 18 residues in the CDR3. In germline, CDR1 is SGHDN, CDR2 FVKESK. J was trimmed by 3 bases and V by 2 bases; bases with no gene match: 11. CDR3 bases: TGTGCCAGCAGCCAACAACCGTTTCCGGGAGGGTACACCGGGGAGCTGTTTTTT. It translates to CASSQQPFPGGYTGELFF.

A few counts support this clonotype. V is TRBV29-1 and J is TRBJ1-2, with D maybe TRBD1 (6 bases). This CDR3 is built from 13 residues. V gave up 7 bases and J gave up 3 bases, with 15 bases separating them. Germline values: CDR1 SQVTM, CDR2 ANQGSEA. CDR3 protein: CSARMTGDYGYTF. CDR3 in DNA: TGCAGCGCTAGGATGACAGGAGACTATGGCTACACCTTC.

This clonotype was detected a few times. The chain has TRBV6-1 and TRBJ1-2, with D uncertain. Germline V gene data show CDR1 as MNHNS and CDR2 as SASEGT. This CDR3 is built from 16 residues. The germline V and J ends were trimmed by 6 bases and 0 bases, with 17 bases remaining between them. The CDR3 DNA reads TGTGCCAGCAGCCTCGGCCCGACTCTAGCTAACTATGGCTACACCTTC. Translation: CASSLGPTLANYGYTF.

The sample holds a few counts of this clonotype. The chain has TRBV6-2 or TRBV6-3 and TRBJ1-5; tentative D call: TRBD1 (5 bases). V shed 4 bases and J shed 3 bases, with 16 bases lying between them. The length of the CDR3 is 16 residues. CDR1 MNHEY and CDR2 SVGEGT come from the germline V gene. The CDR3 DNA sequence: TGTGCCAGCAGTTCCCTCTCGACAGTGATCAATCAGCCCCAGCATTTT. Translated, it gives CASSSLSTVINQPQHF.

The CDR3 bases are TGTGCCAGCAGCTTAGGGGGAGAAGGAGCTTTCTTT. Its protein product is CASSLGGEGAFF. The J gene is TRBJ1-1, the V gene TRBV7-9; D not resolved. Between the trimmed V and J ends, which lost 1 base and 10 bases, there was a span of 10 bases. In germline, CDR1 is SEHNR, CDR2 FQNEAQ (reference sequence). The CDR3 is 12 amino acids.

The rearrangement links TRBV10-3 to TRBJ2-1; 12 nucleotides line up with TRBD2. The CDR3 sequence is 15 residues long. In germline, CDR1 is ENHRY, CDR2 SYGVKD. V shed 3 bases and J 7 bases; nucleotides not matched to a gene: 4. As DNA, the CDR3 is TGTGCCATCAGTGAACCTAGCGGGAGGGCTAATGAGCAGTTCTTC. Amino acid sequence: CAISEPSGRANEQFF.

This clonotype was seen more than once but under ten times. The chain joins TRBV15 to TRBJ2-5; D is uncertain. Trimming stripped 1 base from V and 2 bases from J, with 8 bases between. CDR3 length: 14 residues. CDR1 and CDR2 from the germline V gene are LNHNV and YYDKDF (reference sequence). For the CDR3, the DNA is TGTGCCACCAGCAGAGTTAACTTTCAAGAGACCCAGTACTTC. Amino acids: CATSRVNFQETQYF.

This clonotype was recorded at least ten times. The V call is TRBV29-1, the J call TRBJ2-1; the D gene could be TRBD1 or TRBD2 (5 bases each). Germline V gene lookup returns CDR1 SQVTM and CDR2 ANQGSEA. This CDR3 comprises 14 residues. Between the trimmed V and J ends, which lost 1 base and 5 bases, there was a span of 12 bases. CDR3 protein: CSVEARERDNEQFF. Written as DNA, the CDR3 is TGCAGCGTTGAAGCCAGGGAGAGAGACAATGAGCAGTTCTTC.

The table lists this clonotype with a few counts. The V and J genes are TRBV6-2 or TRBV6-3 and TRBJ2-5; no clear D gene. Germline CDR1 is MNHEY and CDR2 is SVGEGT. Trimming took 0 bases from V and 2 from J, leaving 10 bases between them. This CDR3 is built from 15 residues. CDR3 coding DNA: TGTGCCAGCAGTTACTCTGGCCTACAGCAAGAGACCCAGTACTTC. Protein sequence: CASSYSGLQQETQYF.

For the CDR3, the DNA is TGTGCCAGCAGGGCCGGGACCTACAATGAGCAGTTCTTC. This codes for CASRAGTYNEQFF. The rearrangement joins TRBV5-5 to TRBJ2-1; possible D gene TRBD2, 5 bases. V was clipped by 5 bases and J by 2 bases, with 8 bases between them. The CDR3 length is 13 residues. Germline V gene sequence: CDR1 SGHKS, CDR2 YYEKEE (reference sequence).

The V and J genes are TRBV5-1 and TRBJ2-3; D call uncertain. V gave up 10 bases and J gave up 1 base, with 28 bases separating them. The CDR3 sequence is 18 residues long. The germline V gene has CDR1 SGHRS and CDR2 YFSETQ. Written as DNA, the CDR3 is TGCGCCGGGCTACTCTTAGGACCGCCGAGTTTTCGCACAGATACGCAGTATTTT. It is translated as CAGLLLGPPSFRTDTQYF. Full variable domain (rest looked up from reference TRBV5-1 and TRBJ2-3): KAGVTQTPRYLIKTRGQQVTLSCSPISGHRSVSWYQQTPGQGLQFLFEYFSETQRNKGNFPGRFSGRQFSNSRSEMNVSTLELGDSALYLCAGLLLGPPSFRTDTQYFGPGTRLTVL.

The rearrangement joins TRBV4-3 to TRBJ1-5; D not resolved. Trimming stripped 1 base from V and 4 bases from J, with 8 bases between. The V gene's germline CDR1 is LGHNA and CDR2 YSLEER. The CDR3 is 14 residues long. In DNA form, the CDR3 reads TGCGCCAGCAGCCAAGCTATGGGGAATCAGCCCCAGCATTTT. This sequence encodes CASSQAMGNQPQHF.

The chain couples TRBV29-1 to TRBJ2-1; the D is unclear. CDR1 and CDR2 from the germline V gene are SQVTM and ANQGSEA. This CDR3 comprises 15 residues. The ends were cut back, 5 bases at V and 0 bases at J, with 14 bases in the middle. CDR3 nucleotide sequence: TGCAGCGTTCCCCTCCGGGTATCCTCCTACAATGAGCAGTTCTTC. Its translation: CSVPLRVSSYNEQFF.

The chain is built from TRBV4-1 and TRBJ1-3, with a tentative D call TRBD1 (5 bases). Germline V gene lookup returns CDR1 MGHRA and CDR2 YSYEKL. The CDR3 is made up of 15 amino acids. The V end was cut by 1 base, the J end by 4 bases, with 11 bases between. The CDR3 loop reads CASSQVQGSGNTIYF. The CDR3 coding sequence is TGCGCCAGCAGCCAAGTTCAGGGTTCCGGAAACACCATATATTTT.

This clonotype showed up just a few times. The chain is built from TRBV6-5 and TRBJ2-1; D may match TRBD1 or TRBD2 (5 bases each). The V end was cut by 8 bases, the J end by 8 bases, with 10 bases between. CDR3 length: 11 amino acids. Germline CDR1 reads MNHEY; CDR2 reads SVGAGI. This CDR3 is CASRRGDEQFF. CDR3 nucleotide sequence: TGTGCCAGCCGTCGGGGCGATGAGCAGTTCTTC.

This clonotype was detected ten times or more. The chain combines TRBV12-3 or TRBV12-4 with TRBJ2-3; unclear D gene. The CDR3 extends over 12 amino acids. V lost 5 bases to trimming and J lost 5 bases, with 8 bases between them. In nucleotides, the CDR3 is TGTGCCAGCAGTCTTCCACGAGATACGCAGTATTTT. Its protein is CASSLPRDTQYF.

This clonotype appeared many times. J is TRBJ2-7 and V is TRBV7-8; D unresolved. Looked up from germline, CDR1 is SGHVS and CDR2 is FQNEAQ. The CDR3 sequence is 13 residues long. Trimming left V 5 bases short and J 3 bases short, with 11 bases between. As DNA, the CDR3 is TGTGCCAGCAGCCCCCGACATCTCTACGAGCAGTACTTC. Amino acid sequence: CASSPRHLYEQYF.

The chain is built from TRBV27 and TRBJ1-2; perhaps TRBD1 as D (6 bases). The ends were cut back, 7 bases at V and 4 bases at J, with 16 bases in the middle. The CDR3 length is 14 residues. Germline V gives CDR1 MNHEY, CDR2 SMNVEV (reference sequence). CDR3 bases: TGTGCCAGCAACCCAGGGGTCGGTGTCTATGGCTACACCTTC. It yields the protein CASNPGVGVYGYTF.